This T cell receptor (beta chain) originates from a study of regulatory T cells in long-lasting Graves disease. As to time point: persistent/refractory GD, antithyroid drugs over 5 years with positive TRAb. Extracted PBMC RNA gave rise to the TCR library. Graves' disease diagnoses used American Thyroid Association guidelines. Blood from the periphery, approximately 8.6 milliliters in all, was drawn into EDTA tubes. V was shortened by 3 bases and J by 0 bases, with 15 bases between the two germline ends. The germline gives CDR1 MDHEN, CDR2 SYDVKM. There are 16 residues in the CDR3. Libraries of TCR beta came from iRepertoire HTBI primers plus Arm-PCR of CDR3 regions. Source study methods: Across samples, 60 or so TRBV and some 14 TRBJ segments were found. TCRdb used MiXCR to reprocess the multiplex PCR reads, holding one entry per CDR3 protein. TCRdb assigned the V and J calls; the authors' analysis was not used. Here the sample spans about 290,000 distinct CDR3 sequences, around 21% being singletons.

A word on this clonotype: Its antigen remains unidentified. This could be a read error, since a much larger clone is one nucleotide away.

Study-wide results and limits: TRBV28 was favored in persistent disease, as were TRBJ1-2 and TRBJ2-5.

The sequence derives from a female donor with Graves disease. The chain employs TRBV28 and TRBJ2-7, with TRBD2 as a possible D gene (6 bases). Source: peripheral blood mononuclear cells (PBMCs), taken when the disease was refractory, from a patient treated with antithyroid drugs. In DNA form, the CDR3 reads TGTGCCAGCAGTTTGGATCCTGAGCGGGTCTCCTACGAGCAGTACTTC. Encoded protein: CASSLDPERVSYEQYF.